One sample yielded the 26 T cell receptor beta chains listed below, sequenced in a study of beta chain features in type 1 diabetes. Study results and limitations: There was a moderate but significant shortening of TCRB CDR3s in all four CD4+ subsets of Type 1 diabetes patients.

The whole isolated RNA underwent reverse transcription, so sequencing captured expressed TCRB transcripts. Some clones are missing from TCRdb's copy, which holds only in-frame ones; the method was immunoSEQ multiplex PCR. This sample has around 690,000 clones, with over 10% found just once. These receptors have no identified antigens. Material: naive CD4+ T cells from blood. The receptors derive from a man aged 30 to 45 with type 1 diabetes.

This clone has more than one count but fewer than ten. This sequence joins TRBV19 and TRBJ1-5; the D gene is possibly TRBD1 (6 bases). The ends were cut back, 3 bases at V and 7 bases at J, with 10 bases in the middle. CDR1 LNHDA and CDR2 SQIVND come from the germline V gene (reference sequence). This CDR3 has 13 residues. DNA of the CDR3: TGTGCCAGTAGTATCGGACAGTTACAGCCCCAGCATTTT. Translation gives CASSIGQLQPQHF.

This clone was found a few times. The genes are TRBV30 and TRBJ2-7, with a weak D call TRBD1 (5 bases). This CDR3 spans 15 amino acids. V was pared by 2 bases and J by 2 bases, with 16 bases between. CDR1 and CDR2 from the germline V gene are GTSNPN and SVGIG (reference sequence). The CDR3 bases are TGTGCCTGGAGTCCAGGGCTGGGTGGAACCTACGAGCAGTACTTC. Translation: CAWSPGLGGTYEQYF.

There are a few counts of this clone. The chain combines TRBV2 with TRBJ1-1; the D is unclear. This CDR3 region has 13 residues. The germline gives CDR1 SNHLY, CDR2 FYNNEI. V shed 7 bases and J shed 3 bases, with 12 bases lying between them. CDR3 coding DNA: TGTGCCAGCAATCGAGACACAGACACTGAAGCTTTCTTT. The encoded protein is CASNRDTDTEAFF.

The rearrangement links TRBV6-5 to TRBJ1-1; D remains ambiguous. Germline V lookup: CDR1 MNHEY, CDR2 SVGAGI. The CDR3 has 13 amino acids. V lost 6 bases and J lost 0, with 8 bases in between. CDR3 nucleotides: TGTGCCAGCAGCCAGGACGTGAACACTGAAGCTTTCTTT. Its translation: CASSQDVNTEAFF.

The chain carries TRBV7-9 and TRBJ2-3, with a weak D call TRBD2 (5 bases). The CDR3 contains 12 residues. V shed 3 bases and J shed 8 bases, with 9 bases lying between them. Germline assignment: CDR1 SEHNR and CDR2 FQNEAQ (reference sequence). Here the CDR3 DNA reads TGTGCCAGCAGCTTGACGAGGGCTACGCAGTATTTT. It translates to CASSLTRATQYF. Variable domain in full (rest from reference TRBV7-9 and TRBJ2-3): DTGVSQNPRHKITKRGQNVTFRCDPISEHNRLYWYRQTLGQGPEFLTYFQNEAQLEKSRLLSDRFSAERPKGSFSTLEIQRTEQGDSAMYLCASSLTRATQYFGPGTRLTVL.

V is TRBV27 and J is TRBJ1-2, with D maybe TRBD1 (5 bases). Germline-derived CDR1 and CDR2 are MNHEY and SMNVEV (reference sequence). Deletions cut 4 bases from V and 5 bases from J, with 14 bases between. This CDR3 has 14 amino acids. CDR3 loop: CASSSSDKRYGYTF. CDR3 coding DNA: TGTGCCAGCAGTTCCTCGGACAAGAGGTATGGCTACACCTTC.

The CDR3 sequence is CASSFGLASPLHF. The DNA for the CDR3 is TGTGCCAGCAGCTTCGGCTTGGCTTCACCCCTCCACTTT. This chain connects TRBV7-9 to TRBJ1-6; D unclear. V was clipped by 3 bases and J by 9 bases, with 9 bases between them. This CDR3 region has 13 residues. The germline CDR1 and CDR2 sequences are SEHNR and FQNEAQ (reference sequence). The full variable domain, in which reference TRBV7-9 and TRBJ1-6 provide the parts outside the CDR3, is DTGVSQNPRHKITKRGQNVTFRCDPISEHNRLYWYRQTLGQGPEFLTYFQNEAQLEKSRLLSDRFSAERPKGSFSTLEIQRTEQGDSAMYLCASSFGLASPLHFGNGTRLTVT.

This clone turned up a few times. This CDR3 is also generated by other DNA sequences in the sample. The chain is built from TRBV9 and TRBJ2-3, with 11 bases fitting TRBD2. The CDR3 spans 15 residues. V was pared by 2 bases and J by 3 bases, with 2 bases of the junction left unmatched. The germline CDR1 and CDR2 sequences are SGDLS and YYNGEE. The CDR3 DNA sequence: TGTGCCAGCAGCGTTGGACTAGCGGGTACAGATACGCAGTATTTT. Protein sequence: CASSVGLAGTDTQYF.

This sequence joins TRBV28 and TRBJ2-7, with 12 bases aligning to TRBD1. The CDR3 runs to 15 residues. V shed 6 bases, J shed 0 bases, and the junction held 3 bases outside the gene matches. Germline loops: CDR1 MDHEN, CDR2 SYDVKM. CDR3 protein: CASRGTGGYSYEQYF. For the CDR3, the DNA is TGTGCCAGCAGGGGGACAGGGGGCTACTCCTACGAGCAGTACTTC.

The CDR3 spells CASSQGSGGAGETQYF. The CDR3 nucleotides are TGTGCCAGCAGCCAAGGTAGCGGGGGGGCCGGAGAGACCCAGTACTTC. The chain has TRBV4-2 and TRBJ2-5; 11 nucleotides agree with TRBD2. Germline trimming cut 1 base from V and 4 bases from J; bases unmatched to any gene: 5. This CDR3 is 16 amino acids long. Germline V gene lookup returns CDR1 LGHNA and CDR2 YNFKEQ.

This clone was seen more than once but under ten times. The chain uses TRBV25-1 and TRBJ2-7; D remains unclear. The CDR3 totals 12 residues. Germline CDR1 and CDR2: MGHDK and SYGVNS. Trimming shortened V by 6 bases and J by 4 bases, and 10 bases separated the two germline ends. CDR3 bases: TGTGCCAGCAGAGGTTTCGGTTACGAGCAGTACTTC. Amino acids: CASRGFGYEQYF.

J is TRBJ1-5 and V is TRBV7-9; possible D gene TRBD1, 5 bases. There are 14 residues in the CDR3. V gave up 5 bases and J gave up 7 bases, with 15 bases separating them. CDR1 is SEHNR, CDR2 FQNEAQ, per germline (reference sequence). The CDR3 is CASSGTEGRQPQHF. The CDR3 region has the DNA TGTGCCAGCAGCGGCACAGAGGGACGGCAGCCCCAGCATTTT.

This clone was observed a few times. The rearrangement links TRBV7-2 to TRBJ1-5, with TRBD1 matching 7 bases. Germline V gene lookup returns CDR1 SGHTA and CDR2 FQGNSA. The CDR3 extends over 16 amino acids. V shed 7 bases and J 8 bases; nucleotides not matched to a gene: 17. The DNA for the CDR3 is TGTGCCAGCACCCCCTCGGACAAGGGGGCAGGGAAGCCCCAGCATTTT. Its translation is CASTPSDKGAGKPQHF.

The chain recombines TRBV20-1 with TRBJ2-4; D gene unclear. CDR3 length equals 10 residues. The V gene lost 4 bases and the J gene lost 5 bases, with 3 bases spanning the gap. CDR1 and CDR2 (germline): DFQATT, SNEGSKA (reference sequence). DNA for the CDR3: TGCAGTGCTAAGCAAAACATTCAGTACTTC. It encodes CSAKQNIQYF.

This clone appeared a few times. The gene calls are TRBV9 and TRBJ2-5; 9 bases match TRBD1. CDR1 SGDLS and CDR2 YYNGEE come from the germline V gene. Germline trimming cut 4 bases from V and 5 bases from J; bases unmatched to any gene: 9. The CDR3 length is 15 residues. In nucleotides, the CDR3 is TGTGCCAGCAGCATTGGACAGGGGACGGAGGAGACCCAGTACTTC. It yields the protein CASSIGQGTEETQYF.

The table lists this clone with a few counts. V gene TRBV2 combines with J gene TRBJ1-2; the D is unclear. V lost 0 bases, J lost 4 bases, and 12 bases lay in between. Germline V gives CDR1 SNHLY, CDR2 FYNNEI. This CDR3 is 15 amino acids long. The CDR3 is CASSEAGIRTYGYTF. CDR3 sequence (DNA): TGTGCCAGCAGTGAAGCGGGGATCAGGACCTATGGCTACACCTTC.

The sample holds a few counts of this clone. The chain is built from TRBV11-3 and TRBJ2-1; 7 bases line up with TRBD1. Germline loops: CDR1 SGHNT, CDR2 YENEEA. This CDR3 has 14 residues. Losses at the gene ends were 5 bases for V and 5 bases for J; bases not matched to a gene: 6. For the CDR3, the DNA is TGTGCCAGCAGCCCCCGACAGGGAGACAATGAGCAGTTCTTC. Amino acid sequence: CASSPRQGDNEQFF. Together with reference TRBV11-3 and TRBJ2-1, the CDR3 gives the full variable domain: EAGVVQSPRYKIIEKKQPVAFWCNPISGHNTLYWYLQNLGQGPELLIRYENEEAVDDSQLPKDRFSAERLKGVDSTLKIQPAELGDSAVYLCASSPRQGDNEQFFGPGTRLTVL.

The chain is built from TRBV6-1 and TRBJ1-3, with 9 positions matching TRBD1. This CDR3 has 15 residues. Germline CDR1 reads MNHNS; CDR2 reads SASEGT. Germline trimming cut 6 bases from V and 4 bases from J; bases unmatched to any gene: 7. This CDR3 is CASRPGQGSGNTIYF. In nucleotides, the CDR3 is TGTGCCAGCAGGCCGGGACAGGGATCCGGAAACACCATATATTTT.

There are a few counts of this clone. V usage is TRBV25-1 and J usage is TRBJ2-3, with a weak D call TRBD1 (5 bases). V dropped 5 bases and J dropped 4 bases, with 13 bases sitting between them. The V gene's germline CDR1 is MGHDK and CDR2 SYGVNS. This CDR3 has 14 amino acids. CDR3 protein: CASSWGRNPDTQYF. The CDR3 nucleotides read TGTGCCAGCAGTTGGGGCCGGAACCCAGATACGCAGTATTTT.

This clone was found a few times. The chain is built from TRBV28 and TRBJ2-6, with D perhaps TRBD2 (5 bases). The germline gives CDR1 MDHEN, CDR2 SYDVKM. The CDR3 has 16 amino acids. Trimming removed 2 bases from V and 0 bases from J, with 8 bases in between. CDR3 region: CASSLGGNSGANVLTF. The DNA of the CDR3 is TGTGCCAGCAGTTTAGGAGGAAACTCTGGGGCCAACGTCCTGACTTTC.

Only a few counts were recorded for this clone. V is TRBV29-1 and J is TRBJ1-1; TRBD1 matches at 10 bases. The J segment lost 1 base and the V segment lost 3 bases, leaving 5 bases of the junction unmatched. The CDR3 spans 15 residues. CDR1 and CDR2 (germline): SQVTM, ANQGSEA. The CDR3 DNA sequence: TGCAGCGTTGATAGGGGACAGGGGAGGAACACTGAAGCTTTCTTT. Translating it yields CSVDRGQGRNTEAFF.

A few counts support this clone. The chain combines TRBV27 with TRBJ2-3; D perhaps matches TRBD2 (7 bases). The germline gives CDR1 MNHEY, CDR2 SMNVEV (reference sequence). The CDR3 is 14 amino acids. V dropped 5 bases and J dropped 3 bases, with 12 bases sitting between them. Written as DNA, the CDR3 is TGTGCCAGCAGTCTAGGGGGGGGAACAGATACGCAGTATTTT. As protein: CASSLGGGTDTQYF.

This clone has a handful of counts. The chain recombines TRBV9 with TRBJ2-7; D not resolved. Germline loops: CDR1 SGDLS, CDR2 YYNGEE. The CDR3 is 11 residues long. The germline V and J ends were trimmed by 8 bases and 0 bases, with 6 bases remaining between them. CDR3 nucleotide sequence: TGTGCCAGAAGGAGCTCCTACGAGCAGTACTTC. Translated, it gives CARRSSYEQYF.

This chain uses TRBV7-9 with TRBJ2-3; D is uncertain. Deletions cut 3 bases from V and 0 bases from J, with 13 bases between. The CDR3 extends over 16 amino acids. Germline loops: CDR1 SEHNR, CDR2 FQNEAQ (reference sequence). The CDR3 sequence: CASSLNVAMSTDTQYF. In DNA form, the CDR3 reads TGTGCCAGCAGCTTGAACGTAGCTATGAGCACAGATACGCAGTATTTT.

In this sample, this clone turned up a few times. The chain links TRBV9 to TRBJ2-7; the match to TRBD2 covers 11 bases. The CDR3 extends over 13 amino acids. Germline-derived CDR1 and CDR2 are SGDLS and YYNGEE. Trimming removed 0 bases from V and 10 bases from J; junction bases left unmatched: 3. This CDR3 reads CASSVVTSGEQYF. CDR3 bases: TGTGCCAGCAGCGTAGTGACTAGCGGGGAACAGTACTTC. The variable domain in full, completed from reference TRBV9 and TRBJ2-7, reads DSGVTQTPKHLITATGQRVTLRCSPRSGDLSVYWYQQSLDQGLQFLIQYYNGEERAKGNILERFSAQQFPDLHSELNLSSLELGDSALYFCASSVVTSGEQYFGPGTRLTVT.

This clone was counted between two and nine times. The gene calls are TRBV23-1 and TRBJ2-3; D is uncertain. TRBV23-1 is sorted into the ORF group, with uncertain function. CDR3 length: 14 residues. V was trimmed by 6 bases and J by 1 base, leaving 11 bases between them. As DNA, the CDR3 is TGCGCCAGCAGCGGCCAGGTCTGCACAGATACGCAGTATTTT. It is translated as CASSGQVCTDTQYF.